These 27 T cell receptor beta chains originate from one sample sequenced in a study of blood T cells in healthy people across ages. It was with a sample-barcoded 5' primer and a J-beta primer mix that a second PCR of roughly 7 to 12 cycles was run. Each CDR3 protein is one row after TCRdb ran MiXCR on the 5' RACE reads. This repertoire shows 580,000 or so distinct CDR3 sequences, around half found once; its top ten account for approximately 25%. The sequenced material came from blood. These receptors all come from a man older than 75 in good health.

The gene calls are TRBV7-9 and TRBJ2-1, with TRBD2 matching over 9 bases. Germline CDR1 SEHNR, CDR2 FQNEAQ (reference sequence). The CDR3 has 14 amino acids. The trim removed 7 bases at V and 6 bases at J, leaving 7 bases unmatched. CDR3 sequence: CASTSGMNGNEQFF. DNA for the CDR3: TGTGCCAGCACTAGCGGGATGAATGGCAATGAGCAGTTCTTC.

The table lists this clonotype with a few counts. The chain carries TRBV7-8 and TRBJ2-7; D is possibly TRBD2 (6 bases). V gave up 7 bases and J gave up 0 bases, with 10 bases separating them. Per the germline V gene, CDR1 is SGHVS and CDR2 is FQNEAQ. CDR3 length: 13 amino acids. CDR3 sequence: CASNRGSSYEQYF. In DNA, the CDR3 is TGTGCCAGCAACCGGGGGAGCTCCTACGAGCAGTACTTC. The complete variable domain, with remaining parts taken from reference TRBV7-8 and TRBJ2-7, reads GAGVSQSPRYKVAKRGQDVALRCDPISGHVSLFWYQQALGQGPEFLTYFQNEAQLDKSGLPSDRFFAERPEGSVSTLKIQRTQQEDSAVYLCASNRGSSYEQYFGPGTRLTVT.

This chain joins TRBV25-1 and TRBJ1-1; no clear D gene. The CDR3 sequence is 15 residues long. The V gene lost 6 bases and the J gene lost 3 bases, with 17 bases spanning the gap. Per the germline V gene, CDR1 is MGHDK and CDR2 is SYGVNS. DNA of the CDR3: TGTGCCAGCAGGGTAGGAGGCAGACTCGACACTGAAGCTTTCTTT. Its protein product is CASRVGGRLDTEAFF. Combining the CDR3 with reference TRBV25-1 and TRBJ1-1 gives the whole variable domain EADIYQTPRYLVIGTGKKITLECSQTMGHDKMYWYQQDPGMELHLIHYSYGVNSTEKGDLSSESTVSRIRTEHFPLTLESARPSHTSQYLCASRVGGRLDTEAFFGQGTRLTVV.

This clonotype came up a few times. The CDR3 nucleotides are TGTGCCAGCAGGCGCGTGGGGGGCTACGAGCAGTACTTC. Translating it yields CASRRVGGYEQYF. The chain links TRBV6-5 to TRBJ2-7, with D perhaps matching TRBD2 (6 bases). The V end lost 6 bases, the J end lost 3 bases, and 12 bases lay between the germline ends. CDR1 and CDR2 from the germline V gene are MNHEY and SVGAGI. The CDR3 has 13 residues.

The chain links TRBV7-2 to TRBJ1-3; D perhaps matches TRBD1 (5 bases). CDR1 SGHTA and CDR2 FQGNSA come from the germline V gene. V gave up 4 bases and J gave up 4 bases, with 17 bases separating them. The CDR3 length is 16 residues. In DNA form, the CDR3 reads TGTGCCAGCAGCTCGACAGTGTATCCCACCGGAAACACCATATATTTT. Translating gives CASSSTVYPTGNTIYF.

V usage is TRBV5-6 and J usage is TRBJ1-5; D remains unclear. V lost 3 bases and J 0 bases, leaving 13 bases between the germline ends. This CDR3 has 16 residues. Germline V gene sequence: CDR1 SGHDT, CDR2 YYEEEE. The CDR3 nucleotides read TGTGCCAGCAGCTCGAGCCCGGTCCATAGCAATCAGCCCCAGCATTTT. Translation: CASSSSPVHSNQPQHF.

This clonotype was seen a handful of times. V and J are TRBV20-1 and TRBJ1-5; possible D gene TRBD1, 6 bases. Germline CDR1 reads DFQATT; CDR2 reads SNEGSKA (reference sequence). There are 13 residues in the CDR3. The CDR3 region is CSVPGGAGQPQHF. The CDR3 DNA reads as TGCAGCGTCCCTGGGGGGGCCGGTCAGCCCCAGCATTTT.

This rearrangement joins TRBV10-3 to TRBJ1-4; D is perhaps TRBD1 (5 bases). This CDR3 is built from 14 residues. In germline, CDR1 is ENHRY, CDR2 SYGVKD. The V end was cut by 3 bases, the J end by 8 bases, with 13 bases between. The CDR3 DNA sequence: TGTGCCATCAGTGATATCGGGACTGTGGAAAAACTGTTTTTT. It specifies CAISDIGTVEKLFF.

This clonotype was detected many times. The V gene is TRBV6-6, the J gene TRBJ1-2; D not certain. Germline-derived CDR1 and CDR2 are MNHNY and SVGAGI (reference sequence). The CDR3 loop spans 11 amino acids. The V end was cut by 7 bases, the J end by 8 bases, with 11 bases between. The CDR3 protein is CASTRTGGYTF. The CDR3, as DNA: TGTGCCAGCACCAGGACGGGGGGCTACACCTTC.

The chain carries TRBV7-2 and TRBJ1-4; 8 bases are a match to TRBD1. V trimming: 5 bases; J trimming: 8 bases; junction bases outside the gene matches: 10. Germline-derived CDR1 and CDR2 are SGHTA and FQGNSA. This CDR3 has 15 residues. CDR3 sequence reads: CASSPVGQGSEKLFF. For the CDR3, the DNA is TGTGCCAGCAGCCCCGTAGGACAGGGAAGCGAAAAACTGTTTTTT.

This clonotype appeared a few times. The chain links TRBV4-3 to TRBJ2-3, with D perhaps matching TRBD1 or TRBD2 (5 bases each). The CDR3 runs to 17 residues. V lost 0 bases and J 4 bases, leaving 17 bases between the germline ends. Germline values: CDR1 LGHNA, CDR2 YSLEER. This CDR3 is CASSQDGQGRGADTQYF. Here the CDR3 DNA reads TGCGCCAGCAGCCAAGATGGGCAGGGAAGAGGGGCAGATACGCAGTATTTT.

Regarding this clonotype: At one of its ends the junction is not consistent with the germline gene, which may arise from a read error. The rearrangement uses TRBV5-1 and TRBJ2-7; D might be TRBD2 (5 bases). Germline-derived CDR1 and CDR2 are SGHRS and YFSETQ. The CDR3 consists of 12 residues. CDR3 sequence reads: CAGSLNKEGQYF. In nucleotides, the CDR3 is TGCGCCGGCAGCTTGAACAAAGAGGGGCAGTACTTC.

There are a few counts of this clonotype. The rearrangement links TRBV6-1 to TRBJ2-7, with D possibly being TRBD1 (8 bases). The CDR3 covers 14 residues. V was pared by 8 bases and J by 3 bases, with 17 bases between. Germline V CDR1 and CDR2: MNHNS, SASEGT. The CDR3 is CASWEGTGRYEQYF. CDR3 nucleotides: TGTGCCAGCTGGGAGGGGACAGGTCGCTACGAGCAGTACTTC.

This clonotype was seen just once. The gene calls are TRBV7-3 and TRBJ1-6; no definite D call. The CDR3 contains 13 residues. Trimming took off 0 bases at V and 8 bases at J, with 5 bases between the two ends. Germline-derived CDR1 and CDR2 are SGHTA and FQGTGA. This chain's CDR3 is CASSLTQDSPLHF. CDR3 DNA: TGTGCCAGCAGCTTAACGCAGGATTCACCCCTCCACTTT. Drawing the rest from reference TRBV7-3 and TRBJ1-6, the complete variable domain is GAGVSQTPSNKVTEKGKYVELRCDPISGHTALYWYRQSLGQGPEFLIYFQGTGAADDSGLPNDRFFAVRPEGSVSTLKIQRTERGDSAVYLCASSLTQDSPLHFGNGTRLTVT.

The CDR3 DNA is TGTGCCAGCAGCTTAACTAGCGGGATGTCAGATACGCAGTATTTT. Translating gives CASSLTSGMSDTQYF. The chain recombines TRBV7-3 with TRBJ2-3, with 8 bases identical to TRBD2. The CDR3 runs to 15 residues. The V gene's germline CDR1 is SGHTA and CDR2 FQGTGA. The J segment lost 4 bases and the V segment lost 0 bases, leaving 3 bases of the junction unmatched.

This clonotype was counted a few times. The chain couples TRBV20-1 to TRBJ2-4; tentative D call: TRBD1 (6 bases). The assigned J gene may be wrong: the sequence end matches TRBJ2-7 better. The CDR3 totals 16 residues. Germline assignment: CDR1 DFQATT and CDR2 SNEGSKA (reference sequence). Written as DNA, the CDR3 is TGCAGTGCTAGAGATGATCACAGGGTAGCGTCCTACGAGCAGTACTTC. Protein: CSARDDHRVASYEQYF.

This clonotype showed up just once. This sequence joins TRBV9 and TRBJ2-6, with unresolved D. V lost 0 bases to trimming and J lost 0 bases, with 7 bases between them. The germline V gene encodes CDR1 SGDLS and CDR2 YYNGEE. The CDR3 is 16 residues long. Here the CDR3 DNA reads TGTGCCAGCAGCGTAGCGATGGGCTCTGGGGCCAACGTCCTGACTTTC. Translated, it gives CASSVAMGSGANVLTF.

This clonotype was detected many times. The V and J genes are TRBV6-5 and TRBJ2-7; TRBD2 matches at 8 bases. V trimming: 0 bases; J trimming: 3 bases; junction bases outside the gene matches: 4. Germline-derived CDR1 and CDR2 are MNHEY and SVGAGI. This CDR3 spans 15 amino acids. This CDR3 reads CASSYSKRENYEQYF. CDR3 sequence (DNA): TGTGCCAGCAGTTACTCGAAGCGGGAGAACTACGAGCAGTACTTC.

This clonotype was picked up a small number of times. The genes are TRBV5-1 and TRBJ1-2, with D uncertain. This CDR3 comprises 14 residues. Trimming pared 4 bases from V and 3 bases from J, leaving 13 bases between. In germline, CDR1 is SGHRS, CDR2 YFSETQ. The CDR3: CASSGALGDYGYTF. CDR3 bases: TGCGCCAGCAGCGGCGCCCTCGGGGACTATGGCTACACCTTC.

This clonotype was recorded a few times. The rearrangement uses TRBV20-1 and TRBJ2-3; TRBD2 matches at 7 bases. V was clipped by 0 bases and J by 7 bases; unmatched bases: 13. Germline-derived CDR1 and CDR2 are DFQATT and SNEGSKA (reference sequence). There are 16 residues in the CDR3. This CDR3 is CSARDQGGGSHYTQYF. DNA of the CDR3: TGCAGTGCTAGAGATCAGGGCGGGGGATCACATTATACGCAGTATTTT.

The J gene is TRBJ1-1, the V gene TRBV10-3; possible D gene TRBD1, 6 bases. Trimming removed 3 bases at V and 0 bases at J, with 14 bases between. The CDR3 runs 16 residues. The germline gives CDR1 ENHRY, CDR2 SYGVKD. CDR3 DNA: TGTGCCATCAGTGATGAGGGGGGACTCATGAACACTGAAGCTTTCTTT. Translating it yields CAISDEGGLMNTEAFF.

This clonotype was seen at least ten times. V gene TRBV6-5 combines with J gene TRBJ2-5, with TRBD1 matching 7 bases. The CDR3 sequence is 14 residues long. Germline assignment: CDR1 MNHEY and CDR2 SVGAGI. V trimming: 2 bases; J trimming: 3 bases; junction bases outside the gene matches: 3. CDR3 sequence: CASSYNGQEETQYF. The CDR3 nucleotides read TGTGCCAGCAGTTACAACGGACAGGAAGAGACCCAGTACTTC.

This chain connects TRBV5-1 to TRBJ2-5; 11 bases line up with TRBD2. There are 14 residues in the CDR3. The V and J ends lost 7 bases and 5 bases, in that order; junction bases with no gene match: 7. CDR1 and CDR2 (germline): SGHRS, YFSETQ. The CDR3 region is CASGSGLAVETQYF. The CDR3 nucleotides read TGCGCCAGCGGATCGGGACTAGCGGTCGAGACCCAGTACTTC.

The V gene is TRBV20-1, the J gene TRBJ2-7; 12 bases agree with TRBD2. Trimming at V came to 3 bases and at J to 4 bases, leaving 4 bases not matched to a gene. From germline, CDR1 is DFQATT and CDR2 SNEGSKA (reference sequence). The CDR3 spans 14 residues. CDR3 sequence: CSARTSGSRYEQYF. CDR3 sequence (DNA): TGCAGTGCTAGGACTAGCGGGAGCCGGTACGAGCAGTACTTC.

As for this clonotype: A read error is possible here, since a much larger clone lies one base away. The chain employs TRBV29-1 and TRBJ1-1; 7 nucleotides align to TRBD1. J gave up 3 bases and V 5 bases, and 9 bases lay outside the gene matches. The CDR3 has 14 residues. Germline V gene data show CDR1 as SQVTM and CDR2 as ANQGSEA. The CDR3 bases are TGCAGCGTTCGAGCGGGACAGATGGACACTGAAGCTTTCTTT. This encodes CSVRAGQMDTEAFF.

In its sample, this clonotype was seen a few times. V usage is TRBV5-5 and J usage is TRBJ1-2; D possibly corresponds to TRBD1 (6 bases). The V gene's germline CDR1 is SGHKS and CDR2 YYEKEE (reference sequence). The CDR3 runs to 15 residues. Between the trimmed V and J ends, which lost 0 bases and 5 bases, there was a span of 14 bases. The CDR3 loop reads CASSLALDSGYGYTF. The CDR3 DNA is TGTGCCAGCAGCTTGGCCCTGGACAGCGGATATGGCTACACCTTC.

This clonotype was counted many times. This chain joins TRBV6-6 and TRBJ1-2, with 9 bases aligning to TRBD1. V shed 7 bases and J 2 bases; nucleotides not matched to a gene: 11. The germline V gene has CDR1 MNHNY and CDR2 SVGAGI (reference sequence). This CDR3 has 16 amino acids. The CDR3 coding sequence is TGTGCCAGCACTCTTACACAGGGGGCGGGAAACTATGGCTACACCTTC. Translation gives CASTLTQGAGNYGYTF.